This T cell receptor (beta chain) was sequenced during a study of Ad26.COV2.S vaccination and SARS-CoV-2 variants. The wider study: Ad26.COV2.S shots went into the muscle once or twice, 56 days apart.

Treatment indicated: over 15 received Ad26.COV2.S at low or high dose, single or two shots; about 5 received placebo; per-sample allocation not given. Sampling took place 63 days after the first vaccine or placebo injection. Wuhan-strain spike was delivered by a replication-incompetent Ad26 vector. The assay was immunoSEQ multiplex PCR, and TCRdb's table has in-frame clones only and misses some. This sample has a few hundred thousand clones, with about 80% found just once. This CDR3 has 11 residues. From germline, CDR1 is SGHVS and CDR2 FNYEAQ. Deletions cut 3 bases from V and 8 bases from J, with 5 bases between.

This rearrangement joins TRBV7-6 to TRBJ2-1; D uncertain. Here the sequenced sample was peripheral blood, taken in a trial of Ad26.COV2.S vaccine versus placebo. The receptor's source is a person aged 18-65 years who received the Ad26.COV2.S COVID-19 vaccine or a placebo. In DNA, the CDR3 is TGTGCCAGCAGCTTGACTGATGAGCAGTTCTTC. It translates to CASSLTDEQFF.